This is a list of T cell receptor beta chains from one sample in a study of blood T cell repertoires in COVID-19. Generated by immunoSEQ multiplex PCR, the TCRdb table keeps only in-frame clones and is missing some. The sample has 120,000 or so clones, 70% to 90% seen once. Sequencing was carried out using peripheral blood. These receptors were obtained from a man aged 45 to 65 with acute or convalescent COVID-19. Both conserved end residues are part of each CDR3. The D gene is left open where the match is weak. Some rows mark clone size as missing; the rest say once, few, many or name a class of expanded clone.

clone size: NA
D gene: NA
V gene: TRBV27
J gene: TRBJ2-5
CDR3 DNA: TGTGCCAGCAGCACCCGCCGTAGGGGCCAAGAGACCCAGTACTTC
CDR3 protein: CASSTRRRGQETQYF

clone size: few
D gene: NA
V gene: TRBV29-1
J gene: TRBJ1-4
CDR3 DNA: TGCAGCGTTGAGGTGGGAAGCGGCGAAAAACTGTTTTTT
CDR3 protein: CSVEVGSGEKLFF

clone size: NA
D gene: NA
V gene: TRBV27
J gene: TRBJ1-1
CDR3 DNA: TGTGCCAGCCGCTTTCTCGGAGGAGACACTGAAGCTTTCTTT
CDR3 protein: CASRFLGGDTEAFF

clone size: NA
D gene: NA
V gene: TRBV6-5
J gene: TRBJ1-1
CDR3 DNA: TGTGCCAGCAGTTACCTTTGGCGGACTGAAGCTTTCTTT
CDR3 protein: CASSYLWRTEAFF

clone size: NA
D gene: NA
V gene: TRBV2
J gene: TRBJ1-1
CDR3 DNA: TGTGCCAGCAGTGACAGACTACTGAACACTGAAGCTTTCTTT
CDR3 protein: CASSDRLLNTEAFF

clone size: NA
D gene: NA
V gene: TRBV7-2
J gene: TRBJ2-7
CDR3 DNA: TGTGCCAGCAGCTCCGACAGCTCCTACGAGCAGTACTTC
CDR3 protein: CASSSDSSYEQYF

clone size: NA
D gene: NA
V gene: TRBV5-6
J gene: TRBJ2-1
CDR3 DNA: TGTGCCAGCAGCTTGCGGGAGTTGGTGGCCCGTGAGCAGTTCTTC
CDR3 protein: CASSLRELVAREQFF

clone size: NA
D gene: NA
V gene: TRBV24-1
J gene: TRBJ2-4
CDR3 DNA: TGTGCCACCAGTGCCCACAATACTAGGGACATTCAGTACTTC
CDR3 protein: CATSAHNTRDIQYF

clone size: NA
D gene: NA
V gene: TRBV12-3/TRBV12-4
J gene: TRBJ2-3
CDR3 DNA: TGTGCCAGCAGTCCGGGCACAGATACGCAGTATTTT
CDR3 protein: CASSPGTDTQYF

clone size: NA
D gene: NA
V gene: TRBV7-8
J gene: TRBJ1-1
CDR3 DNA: TGTGCCAGCAGCTTAGTGGGAGGGAACACTGAAGCTTTCTTT
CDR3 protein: CASSLVGGNTEAFF

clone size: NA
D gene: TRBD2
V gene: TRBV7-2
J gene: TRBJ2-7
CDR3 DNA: TGTGCCAGCAGCTCCGGACTAGCGTTCTCCTACGAGCAGTACTTC
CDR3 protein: CASSSGLAFSYEQYF

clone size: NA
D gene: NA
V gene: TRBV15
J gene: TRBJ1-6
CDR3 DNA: TGTGCCACCAGTAGCGACCATAATTCACCCCTCCACTTT
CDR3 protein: CATSSDHNSPLHF

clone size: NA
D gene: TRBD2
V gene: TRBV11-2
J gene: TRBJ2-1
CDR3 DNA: TGTGCCAGCAGCCAGTGGACTAGCGGGAGAGATGAGCAGTTCTTC
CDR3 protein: CASSQWTSGRDEQFF

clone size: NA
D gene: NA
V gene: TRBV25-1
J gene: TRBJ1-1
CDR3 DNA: TGTGCCAGCAGTCAAACAGGGAACTCTGGAGCTTTCTTT
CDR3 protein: CASSQTGNSGAFF

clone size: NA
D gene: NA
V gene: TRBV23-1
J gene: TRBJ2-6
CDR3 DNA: TGCGCCAGCAGTCTCGGGCAGGATGGGACATACTACTCTGGGGCCAACGTCCTGACTTTC
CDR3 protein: CASSLGQDGTYYSGANVLTF

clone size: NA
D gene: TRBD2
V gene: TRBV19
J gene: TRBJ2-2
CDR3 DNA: TGTGCCAGTACCCTATCGGCGGTAGCGGGATGGAACACCGGGGAGCTGTTTTTT
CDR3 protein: CASTLSAVAGWNTGELFF

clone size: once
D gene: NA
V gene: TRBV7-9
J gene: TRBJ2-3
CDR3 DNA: TGTGCCAGCAGCAAGACAGTTGTATCAGCGGATACGCAGTATTTT
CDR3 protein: CASSKTVVSADTQYF

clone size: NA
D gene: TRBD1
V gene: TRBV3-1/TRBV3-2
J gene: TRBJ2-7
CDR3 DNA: TGTGCCAGCAGCCCGGTCCCGGGACAGGGGGCCCACTACGAGCAGTACTTC
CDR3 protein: CASSPVPGQGAHYEQYF

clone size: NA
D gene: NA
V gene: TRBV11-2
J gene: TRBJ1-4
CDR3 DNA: TGTGCCAGCAGTCCGCAGCGGTTGGATGAAAAACTGTTTTTT
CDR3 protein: CASSPQRLDEKLFF

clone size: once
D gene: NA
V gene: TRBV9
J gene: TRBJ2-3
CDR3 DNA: TGTGCCAGCAGCGCCGAATATGGCCGAGGTACGCAGTATTTT
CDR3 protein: CASSAEYGRGTQYF

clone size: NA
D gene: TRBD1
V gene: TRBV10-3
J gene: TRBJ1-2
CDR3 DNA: TGTGCCACTTACCGGGACAGAACTAACTATGGCTACACCTTC
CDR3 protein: CATYRDRTNYGYTF

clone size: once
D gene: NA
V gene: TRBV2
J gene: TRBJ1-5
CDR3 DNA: TGTGCCAGCAGTGGGACAAGTAATAGCAATCAGCCCCAGCATTTT
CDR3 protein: CASSGTSNSNQPQHF